This T cell receptor (beta chain) was identified during a study of low-dose radiotherapy and immunotherapy resistance in tumors. The wider study: Every 2 weeks, cohort 1 got 0.5 Gy, reaching 6.5 Gy to the planning target volume.

Indicated time point: after trial treatment. As to treatment: LDRT plus nivolumab, ipilimumab, low-dose cyclophosphamide and aspirin (RACIN trial). Alpha and beta chains were covered, as first-strand cDNA relied on TRAV- and TRBV-specific primers. Amplification of TCRs used a constant-region primer and V-primer adapter for 15 to 25 PCR cycles. TCRdb used MiXCR to reprocess the reads, holding one entry per CDR3 protein. This sample has some 94,000 distinct CDR3 sequences, with under 25% found just once. This clonotype came up many times. This TCR was sampled from a female donor with ovarian cancer. The specimen comprised PBMCs, sampled after low-dose radiotherapy plus immunotherapy.

CDR3 region: CASSRWDRGPHGYTF. In DNA, the CDR3 is TGTGCCAGCAGTAGGTGGGACAGGGGGCCTCATGGCTACACCTTC. The rearrangement links TRBV28 to TRBJ1-2, with 12 bases lining up with TRBD1. The CDR3 is 15 residues long. The V segment lost 5 bases and the J segment 6 bases; nucleotides outside the gene matches: 7. Germline lookup yields CDR1 MDHEN and CDR2 SYDVKM.